This TCR beta chain originates from a study of T cells in Graves' hyperthyroidism and ophthalmopathy (dated by TCRdb to the late 2010s). With respect to the entire study: Peripheral blood was sampled at the time of initial diagnosis, prior to any treatment. For training and testing, the 100 patients in the discovery cohort were randomly divided in a 7:3 ratio. TCR Vbeta CDR3 sequencing of around 130 peripheral blood samples (under 45 ophthalmopathy, roughly 74 hyperthyroidism and 17 progressor patients) is reported in the paper. To identify TCR V-J signatures that set the groups apart, the researchers used a discovery cohort of about a hundred patients, made up of 43 with Graves' ophthalmopathy and some 55 with stable Graves' hyperthyroidism. An independent validation cohort of under 20 hyperthyroidism patients and 17 patients who later progressed to ophthalmopathy tested prospective prediction of ophthalmopathy. Thyroid tissue and blood T-cell repertoires from about six Graves' hyperthyroidism patients were also compared in the study. Once sampling was done, hyperthyroidism patients were given methimazole at a starting dose of 30 mg daily, whereas ophthalmopathy patients were given high-dose intravenous methylprednisolone. The paper's findings and limits, for the study overall: Most expanded thyroid clonotypes (frequency above 0.001) were also detected in blood, a finding suggesting that blood repertoires may reflect thyroid immune responses. In validation, the model predicted progression to ophthalmopathy with over 60% sensitivity and approximately 78% specificity, a median of around 6.6 months before onset. A model built on a 13 V-J signature distinguished ophthalmopathy from stable hyperthyroidism, reaching about 88% sensitivity and around 81% specificity in cross-validation and 80%/75% in testing. Sample size was not statistically predetermined, and investigators were not blinded to group allocation.

The CDR1 and CDR2 encoded by the germline V gene (reference sequence) are PRHDT and FYEKMQ. Cut back by 2 bases and 4 bases, the V and J ends lie 11 bases apart. The CDR3 has 14 amino acids, counting the end cysteine and phenylalanine. Only the CDR3 portion is preserved as DNA: 42 bases, with reading frame beginning at the first base. The table lists this clonotype with a few counts. Its antigen remains undetermined. One base away there is no much larger clone; base qualities are not given. Graves' hyperthyroidism was defined as stable when no progression to ophthalmopathy occurred over 18 months of follow-up. Hyperthyroidism patients were aged 18 to 65 years and newly diagnosed, with disease duration of less than 2 months. Exclusion was applied to patients with uncontrolled infections, other autoimmune diseases, pregnancy or lactation. Diagnoses were based on clinical symptoms, serum thyroxine and TRAb, thyroid ultrasound and orbital computed tomography. Ficoll-Paque density gradient centrifugation was used to isolate PBMCs from around 10 ml of fresh peripheral blood. Total RNA was extracted with Trizol reagent, and quality was checked on an Agilent 2100 Bioanalyzer.

Amplification of TCR beta CDR3 regions was carried out from RNA transcripts. The TCR CDR3 was subjected to a first round of RT-PCR using the HTBI primer set and the Qiagen OneStep RT-PCR kit. Libraries were constructed in a second round of multiplex PCR, after which size selection and purification were carried out. Paired-end sequencing of the libraries was performed with 100 bp reads on an Illumina HiSeq2000. On the authors' methods: SOAPnuke was used to process the raw data, removing reads that contained adapters or uncalled bases, had a mean Phred below 15, or lacked an exact match to the constant primer or identifier. High-quality paired reads were merged using COPE v1.2.5, and each unique nucleotide sequence was defined as a clonotype. MiTCR v1.1 was used to align the clonotypes against IMGT TRBV, TRBD and TRBJ reference segments. The analysis included only V-J combinations with a frequency above 0.0001, which together covered approximately 99% of the repertoires. The TCS score was defined as F50 (clonal expansion) divided by E x V (chaos), with BLOSUM62-based TCRdist calculated between CDR3 peptides within each V-J. Welch's t-statistics and random forest reduced 450 to 600 V-J features to 13, which were used in a naive Bayes classifier (R e1071). In TCRdb, the public reads were trimmed at Q25 with fastp and aligned with MiXCR, with productive beta chains retained. CDR3 protein duplicates are merged, each entry listing the most common genes and DNA. The V and J calls reflect TCRdb's pipeline rather than the authors' work. This sample is represented by 500,000 to 650,000 distinct CDR3 sequences; 14% of them were singletons. The top ten hold more than 11% of the sample.

What was sequenced was blood. This clonotype was sampled from a woman aged 35 to 49 with Graves' hyperthyroidism. The chain was built from TRBV13 and TRBJ2-5, with no confidently assigned D gene. The bases are TGTGCCAGCAGCTTACCCCAGCTAGGAGAGACCCAGTACTTC. Its protein reads: CASSLPQLGETQYF. With all but the CDR3 taken from the reference TRBV13 and TRBJ2-5 genes, the full variable domain is: AAGVIQSPRHLIKEKRETATLKCYPIPRHDTVYWYQQGPGQDPQFLISFYEKMQSDKGSIPDRFSAQQFSDYHSELNMSSLELGDSALYFCASSLPQLGETQYFGPGTRLLVL.